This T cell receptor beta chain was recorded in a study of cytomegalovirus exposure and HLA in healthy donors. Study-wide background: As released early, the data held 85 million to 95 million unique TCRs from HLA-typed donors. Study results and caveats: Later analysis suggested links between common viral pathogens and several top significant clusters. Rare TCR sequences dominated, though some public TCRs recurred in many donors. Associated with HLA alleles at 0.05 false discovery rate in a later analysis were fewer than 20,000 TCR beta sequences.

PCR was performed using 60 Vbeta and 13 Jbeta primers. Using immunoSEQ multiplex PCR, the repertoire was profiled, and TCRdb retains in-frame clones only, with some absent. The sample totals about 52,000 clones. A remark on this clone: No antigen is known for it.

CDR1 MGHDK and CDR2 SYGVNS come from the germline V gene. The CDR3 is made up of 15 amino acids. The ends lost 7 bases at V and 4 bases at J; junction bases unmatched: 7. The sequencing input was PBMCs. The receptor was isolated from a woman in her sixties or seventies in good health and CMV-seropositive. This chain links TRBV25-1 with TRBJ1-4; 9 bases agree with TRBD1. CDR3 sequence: CASTRGTGHNEKLFF. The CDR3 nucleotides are TGTGCCAGCACTCGCGGGACAGGGCATAATGAAAAACTGTTTTTT.